This T cell receptor (beta chain) was found in a study of cytomegalovirus exposure and HLA in healthy donors. Findings and limits, study-wide: Most subjects had HLA-A and HLA-B alleles reportedly predicted accurately by TCR beta sequences. An analysis was carried out later, and it reportedly showed fewer N-insertions in an Asian-associated ancestry cluster than the approximately 610-donor mean. The productive fraction for most TCR beta V segments was about 87% or about 30% in an earlier analysis.

Concerning this clone itself: Its specificity is not known.

The PCR ran on 60 Vbeta and 13 Jbeta primers. The assay was immunoSEQ multiplex PCR, and TCRdb's table has in-frame clones only and misses some. The sample holds 150,000 to 200,000 clones. The sequenced sample was PBMCs. This TCR was recovered from a woman aged 55 to 70 in good health and CMV-seronegative.

CDR3 coding DNA: TGTGCCAGCAGCTATGGTACGGGGGCCTACAATGAGCAGTTCTTC. Its translation: CASSYGTGAYNEQFF. The genes are TRBV5-4 and TRBJ2-1; a weak D match, TRBD2 (6 bases). The CDR3 is 15 amino acids. Between the trimmed V and J ends, which lost 3 bases and 2 bases, there was a span of 12 bases. Germline V gene lookup returns CDR1 SGHNT and CDR2 YYREEE (reference sequence).